The T cell receptor beta chain described here comes from a study of T cell responses to AZD1222 COVID-19 vaccine. Points from the study as a whole: Breadth and depth of Spike-specific TCRs rose after two AZD1222 doses. Close to half of all spike-specific TCRs reportedly target regions of the variants that are unmutated. Clonal diversity may have been underestimated in mostly white British donors.

Germline CDR1 reads MGHRA; CDR2 reads YSYEKL. The CDR3 consists of 15 residues. The V end was cut by 5 bases, the J end by 9 bases, with 17 bases between. Sequencing was performed with immunoSEQ multiplex PCR; in TCRdb, only in-frame clones are kept and a portion is missing. The table shows 150,000 to 200,000 clones, with about 91% occurring only once. As to this clone: Its specificity is unknown.

The sequence came from an adult who received the AZD1222 COVID-19 vaccine. Sequences were derived from peripheral blood, sampled 28 days after the second AZD1222 dose. The rearrangement links TRBV4-1 to TRBJ1-6; D might be TRBD1 (5 bases). The CDR3 loop reads CASSEGRGYGSPLHF. DNA for the CDR3: TGCGCCAGCAGCGAAGGTAGGGGCTATGGTTCACCCCTCCACTTT.